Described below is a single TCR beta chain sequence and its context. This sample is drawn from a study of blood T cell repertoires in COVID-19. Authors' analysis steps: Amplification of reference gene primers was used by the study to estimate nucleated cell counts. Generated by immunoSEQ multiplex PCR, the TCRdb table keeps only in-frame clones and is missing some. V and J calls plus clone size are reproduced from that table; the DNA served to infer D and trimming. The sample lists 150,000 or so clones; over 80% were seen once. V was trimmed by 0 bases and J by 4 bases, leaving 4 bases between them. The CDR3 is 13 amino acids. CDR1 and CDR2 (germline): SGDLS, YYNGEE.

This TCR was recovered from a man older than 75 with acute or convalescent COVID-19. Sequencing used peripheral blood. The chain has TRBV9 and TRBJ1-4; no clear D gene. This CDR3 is CASSVGVNEKLFF. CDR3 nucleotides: TGTGCCAGCAGCGTAGGCGTTAATGAAAAACTGTTTTTT.